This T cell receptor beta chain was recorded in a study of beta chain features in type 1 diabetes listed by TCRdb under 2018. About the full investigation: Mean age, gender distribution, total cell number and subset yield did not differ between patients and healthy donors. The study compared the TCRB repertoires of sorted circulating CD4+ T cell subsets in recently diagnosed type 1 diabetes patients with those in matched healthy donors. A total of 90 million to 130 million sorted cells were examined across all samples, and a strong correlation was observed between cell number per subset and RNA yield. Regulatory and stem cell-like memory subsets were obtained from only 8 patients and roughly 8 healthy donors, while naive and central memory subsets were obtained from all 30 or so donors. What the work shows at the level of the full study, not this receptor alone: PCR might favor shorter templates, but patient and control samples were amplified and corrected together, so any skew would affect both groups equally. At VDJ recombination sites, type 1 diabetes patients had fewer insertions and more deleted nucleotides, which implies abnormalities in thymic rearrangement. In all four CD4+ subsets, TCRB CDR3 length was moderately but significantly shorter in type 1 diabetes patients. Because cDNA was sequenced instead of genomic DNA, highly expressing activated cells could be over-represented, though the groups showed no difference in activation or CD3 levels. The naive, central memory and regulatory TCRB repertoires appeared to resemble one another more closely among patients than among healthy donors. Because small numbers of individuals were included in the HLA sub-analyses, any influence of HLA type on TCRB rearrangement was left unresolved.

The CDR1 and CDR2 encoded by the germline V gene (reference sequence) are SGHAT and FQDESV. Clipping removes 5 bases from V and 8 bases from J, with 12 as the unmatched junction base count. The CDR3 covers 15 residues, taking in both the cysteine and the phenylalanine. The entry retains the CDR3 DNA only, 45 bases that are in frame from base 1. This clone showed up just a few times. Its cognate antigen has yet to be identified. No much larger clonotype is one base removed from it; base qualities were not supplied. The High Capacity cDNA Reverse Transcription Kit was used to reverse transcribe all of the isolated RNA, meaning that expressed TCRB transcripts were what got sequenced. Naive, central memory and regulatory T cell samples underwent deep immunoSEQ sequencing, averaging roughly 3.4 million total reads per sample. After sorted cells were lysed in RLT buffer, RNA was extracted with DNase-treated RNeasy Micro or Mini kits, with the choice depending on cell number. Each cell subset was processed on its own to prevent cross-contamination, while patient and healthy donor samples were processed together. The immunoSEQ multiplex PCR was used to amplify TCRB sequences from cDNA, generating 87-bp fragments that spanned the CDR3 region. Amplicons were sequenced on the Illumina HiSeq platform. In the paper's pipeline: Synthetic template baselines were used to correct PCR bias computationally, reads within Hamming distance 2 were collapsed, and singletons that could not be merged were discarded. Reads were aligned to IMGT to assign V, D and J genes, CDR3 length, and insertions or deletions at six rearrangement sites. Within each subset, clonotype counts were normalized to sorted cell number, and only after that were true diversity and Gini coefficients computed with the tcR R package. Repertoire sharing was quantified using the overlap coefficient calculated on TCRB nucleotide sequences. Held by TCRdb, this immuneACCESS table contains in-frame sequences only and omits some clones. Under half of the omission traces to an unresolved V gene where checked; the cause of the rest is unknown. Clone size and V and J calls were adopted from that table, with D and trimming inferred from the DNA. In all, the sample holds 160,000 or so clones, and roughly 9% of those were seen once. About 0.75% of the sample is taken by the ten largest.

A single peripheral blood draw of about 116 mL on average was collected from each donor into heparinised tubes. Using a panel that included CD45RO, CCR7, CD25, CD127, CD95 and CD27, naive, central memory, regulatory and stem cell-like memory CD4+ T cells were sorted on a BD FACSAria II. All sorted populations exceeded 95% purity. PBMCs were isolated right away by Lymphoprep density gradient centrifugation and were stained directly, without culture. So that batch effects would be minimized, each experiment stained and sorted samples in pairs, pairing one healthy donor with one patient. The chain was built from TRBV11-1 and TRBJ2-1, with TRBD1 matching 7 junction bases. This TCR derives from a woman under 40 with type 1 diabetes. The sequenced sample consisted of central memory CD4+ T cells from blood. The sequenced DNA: TGTGCCAGCAGCCCGATCGTGAACAGGGGCGATGAGCAGTTCTTC. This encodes CASSPIVNRGDEQFF.